The present T cell receptor beta chain was sequenced within a study of T cells in Graves' hyperthyroidism and ophthalmopathy. This CDR3 contains 14 residues. The V gene lost 3 bases and the J gene lost 5 bases, with 15 bases spanning the gap. CDR1 SGDLS and CDR2 YYNGEE come from the germline V gene. Using RNA transcripts as the source, TCR beta CDR3 regions were amplified. RT-PCR in the first round (using the HTBI primer set) targeted the TCR CDR3. MiXCR, run by TCRdb on the multiplex PCR reads, gives a single entry per CDR3 protein. Here the sample spans 550,000 to 700,000 distinct CDR3 sequences, roughly 14% being singletons. In this sample, this clonotype turned up many times.

The sequencing input was blood. This chain connects TRBV9 to TRBJ2-7, with a tentative D call TRBD2 (6 bases). The origin of this receptor is a woman aged 35 to 49 with Graves' ophthalmopathy. DNA of the CDR3: TGTGCCAGCAGCGAGGGACTGGGGAGGAACGAGCAGTACTTC. Amino acid sequence: CASSEGLGRNEQYF.